What follows are 25 T cell receptor beta chains derived from one specimen sequenced in a study of Ad26.COV2.S vaccination and SARS-CoV-2 variants. The treatment: approximately 18 received Ad26.COV2.S at low or high dose, single or two shots; about 5 received placebo; per-sample allocation not given. Vaccine and placebo recipients were sampled on day 63 after the first injection. Profiled with immunoSEQ multiplex PCR; TCRdb holds only in-frame clones, not every one. The sample has some 370,000 clones; about four fifths are singletons. Sequenced here: peripheral blood, sampled in a trial of Ad26.COV2.S vaccine versus placebo. Receptor source: a person between 18 and 65 years old who received the Ad26.COV2.S COVID-19 vaccine or a placebo.

The chain combines TRBV6-6 with TRBJ1-1; 11 positions agree with TRBD1. Germline V CDR1 and CDR2: MNHNY, SVGAGI (reference sequence). V shed 6 bases, J shed 4 bases, and the junction held 1 base outside the gene matches. CDR3 length: 13 amino acids. DNA of the CDR3: TGTGCCAGCAGCGGGACAGGGGGCACTGAAGCTTTCTTT. It is translated as CASSGTGGTEAFF.

The rearrangement uses TRBV24-1 and TRBJ2-3, with D possibly being TRBD2 (6 bases). Trimming shortened V by 4 bases and J by 0 bases, and 13 bases separated the two germline ends. The germline gives CDR1 KGHDR, CDR2 SFDVKD. The CDR3 has 16 amino acids. CDR3: CATSDLSGTSTDTQYF. DNA for the CDR3: TGTGCCACCAGTGACCTTAGCGGCACTAGCACAGATACGCAGTATTTT.

This chain links TRBV5-1 with TRBJ2-3; D may correspond to TRBD1 or TRBD2 (5 bases each). CDR3 length equals 16 residues. V was trimmed by 4 bases and J by 4 bases, leaving 19 bases between them. Germline V gives CDR1 SGHRS, CDR2 YFSETQ. The CDR3 here is CASSAAGTADPDTQYF. The CDR3 nucleotides read TGCGCCAGCAGCGCTGCCGGGACCGCGGATCCAGATACGCAGTATTTT.

The chain couples TRBV19 to TRBJ1-2; 8 nucleotides align to TRBD1. The J segment lost 5 bases and the V segment lost 8 bases, leaving 7 bases of the junction unmatched. The CDR3 spans 13 residues. The germline CDR1 and CDR2 sequences are LNHDA and SQIVND (reference sequence). The CDR3 here is CASQPTGGYGYTF. DNA for the CDR3: TGTGCCAGTCAACCTACAGGGGGTTATGGCTACACCTTC.

The J gene is TRBJ2-2, the V gene TRBV7-2; D tentatively reads TRBD1 or TRBD2 (5 bases each). Trimming pared 5 bases from V and 2 bases from J, leaving 21 bases between. The CDR3 contains 18 residues. The V gene's germline CDR1 is SGHTA and CDR2 FQGNSA. The DNA for the CDR3 is TGTGCCAGCAGCGCCCGGGACCTCTTTCCCTTTAACACCGGGGAGCTGTTTTTT. This encodes CASSARDLFPFNTGELFF.

V and J are TRBV10-3 and TRBJ1-1; no definite D call. V lost 3 bases and J 0 bases, leaving 14 bases between the germline ends. CDR3 length: 16 amino acids. Germline loops: CDR1 ENHRY, CDR2 SYGVKD. The CDR3 here is CAISEPGWGMNTEAFF. DNA of the CDR3: TGTGCCATCAGTGAACCCGGGTGGGGTATGAACACTGAAGCTTTCTTT.

CDR3 loop: CASSFLTGSLSYEQYF. DNA of the CDR3: TGTGCCAGCAGCTTCCTCACTGGGTCCCTCTCCTACGAGCAGTACTTC. The chain recombines TRBV7-9 with TRBJ2-7; D gene uncertain. Trimming stripped 3 bases from V and 0 bases from J, with 15 bases between. There are 16 residues in the CDR3. Germline V gene sequence: CDR1 SEHNR, CDR2 FQNEAQ (reference sequence).

V usage is TRBV6-5 and J usage is TRBJ1-1; a weak D match, TRBD1 (6 bases). The CDR3 length is 15 residues. V lost 5 bases to trimming and J lost 7 bases, with 20 bases between them. Germline V gene sequence: CDR1 MNHEY, CDR2 SVGAGI. The CDR3 coding sequence is TGTGCCAGCAGTACTGTAAGTACAGGGTCGGATGAAGCTTTCTTT. Protein product: CASSTVSTGSDEAFF.

The chain combines TRBV4-1 with TRBJ1-1, with a possible D match to TRBD1 (6 bases). Germline V gives CDR1 MGHRA, CDR2 YSYEKL. V dropped 4 bases and J dropped 1 base, with 22 bases sitting between them. This CDR3 spans 18 amino acids. The DNA of the CDR3 is TGCGCCAGCAGCCCTACCTACATAGGGGGACACCAGAACACTGAAGCTTTCTTT. The encoded protein is CASSPTYIGGHQNTEAFF.

V is TRBV10-3 and J is TRBJ1-3, with no clear D. The CDR3 sequence is 13 residues long. Germline V gene lookup returns CDR1 ENHRY and CDR2 SYGVKD. V dropped 6 bases and J dropped 11 bases, with 17 bases sitting between them. CDR3 DNA sequence: TGTGCCATCAGGCCTAAGACCGATACGCCCATATATTTT. It yields the protein CAIRPKTDTPIYF.

The chain is built from TRBV9 and TRBJ1-2; D is possibly TRBD1 (5 bases). There are 16 residues in the CDR3. Germline V gene sequence: CDR1 SGDLS, CDR2 YYNGEE. The V gene lost 3 bases and the J gene lost 8 bases, with 23 bases spanning the gap. In DNA, the CDR3 is TGTGCCAGCAGCGCCCGGGACCGAAGTACTCTGGGGGGCTACACCTTC. It is translated as CASSARDRSTLGGYTF.

The J gene is TRBJ1-5, the V gene TRBV10-3, with D tentatively TRBD1 (5 bases). V was clipped by 6 bases and J by 4 bases, with 13 bases between them. The CDR3 consists of 14 residues. The germline gives CDR1 ENHRY, CDR2 SYGVKD. As DNA, the CDR3 is TGTGCCATCAGCAGGGTCCGGAGAAATCAGCCCCAGCATTTT. Translating it yields CAISRVRRNQPQHF.

The chain has TRBV27 and TRBJ2-1; D may be TRBD1 (6 bases). CDR1 is MNHEY, CDR2 SMNVEV, per germline (reference sequence). The CDR3 has 13 amino acids. Trimming left V 3 bases short and J 6 bases short, with 9 bases between. CDR3 DNA: TGTGCCAGCAGTTTGGGACAATTCAATGAGCAGTTCTTC. This encodes CASSLGQFNEQFF.

The chain employs TRBV7-8 and TRBJ2-6; TRBD1 matches at 11 bases. The V and J ends lost 4 bases and 4 bases, in that order; junction bases with no gene match: 3. The CDR3 covers 16 residues. Germline CDR1 is SGHVS and CDR2 is FQNEAQ. In nucleotides, the CDR3 is TGTGCCAGCAGCTGGACAGGGGGCTTCGGGGCCAACGTCCTGACTTTC. It encodes CASSWTGGFGANVLTF.

DNA for the CDR3: TGCGCCAGCAGCTTACCGGGACTAGCGGCTTACAATGAGCAGTTCTTC. The encoded protein is CASSLPGLAAYNEQFF. V and J are TRBV5-1 and TRBJ2-1; 11 bases are a match to TRBD2. The trim removed 2 bases at V and 4 bases at J, leaving 5 bases unmatched. The CDR3 contains 16 residues. Germline V gives CDR1 SGHRS, CDR2 YFSETQ. Based on the CDR3 plus reference TRBV5-1 and TRBJ2-1, the full variable domain is KAGVTQTPRYLIKTRGQQVTLSCSPISGHRSVSWYQQTPGQGLQFLFEYFSETQRNKGNFPGRFSGRQFSNSRSEMNVSTLELGDSALYLCASSLPGLAAYNEQFFGPGTRLTVL.

The chain links TRBV3-1 (or the pseudogene TRBV3-2) to TRBJ2-3; D is uncertain. Trimming removed 0 bases at V and 5 bases at J, with 6 bases between. The CDR3 extends over 13 amino acids. Germline CDR1 and CDR2: LGHDT and YNNKEL (reference sequence). The CDR3 nucleotides read TGTGCCAGCAGCCAAGATTTGGTAGATACGCAGTATTTT. Translated: CASSQDLVDTQYF.

V gene TRBV7-6 combines with J gene TRBJ2-7, with 7 nucleotides matching TRBD1. CDR3 length equals 15 residues. CDR1 is SGHVS, CDR2 FNYEAQ, per germline. V gave up 1 base and J gave up 5 bases; unmatched junction bases: 8. CDR3 protein: CASSLGRTGAHEQYF. The CDR3 DNA reads as TGTGCCAGCAGCTTAGGAAGAACAGGGGCCCACGAGCAGTACTTC.

The chain employs TRBV5-4 and TRBJ2-5; D might be TRBD1 (5 bases). The CDR3 consists of 16 residues. Germline loops: CDR1 SGHNT, CDR2 YYREEE (reference sequence). Trimming pared 3 bases from V and 2 bases from J, leaving 17 bases between. The CDR3, as DNA: TGTGCCAGCAGCTCCCAGGGATACCACTTACAAGAGACCCAGTACTTC. Protein: CASSSQGYHLQETQYF.

The table lists this clone with a count of one. The rearrangement joins TRBV15 to TRBJ1-1; 7 bases line up with TRBD1. The CDR3 is made up of 14 amino acids. In germline, CDR1 is LNHNV, CDR2 YYDKDF (reference sequence). V lost 5 bases, J lost 2 bases, and 5 bases stayed unmatched. In nucleotides, the CDR3 is TGTGCCACCAGCGGAGGGACAGCCAACACTGAAGCTTTCTTT. Translating gives CATSGGTANTEAFF.

The chain couples TRBV20-1 to TRBJ1-2, with a possible D match to TRBD1 (6 bases). Germline V gives CDR1 DFQATT, CDR2 SNEGSKA (reference sequence). Trimming stripped 6 bases from V and 5 bases from J, with 10 bases between. The CDR3 length is 11 residues. CDR3: CSATGKYGYTF. The CDR3 DNA sequence: TGCAGTGCCACAGGGAAGTATGGCTACACCTTC.

This clone was recorded a few times. The gene calls are TRBV6-5 and TRBJ1-1; D gene uncertain. This CDR3 comprises 13 residues. Looked up from germline, CDR1 is MNHEY and CDR2 is SVGAGI. Trimming took 5 bases from V and 4 from J, leaving 11 bases between them. The chain's CDR3 is CASSLSQFTEAFF. CDR3 bases: TGTGCCAGCAGTCTAAGCCAGTTCACTGAAGCTTTCTTT.

The genes are TRBV5-4 and TRBJ2-5, with TRBD2 identical over 8 bases. V lost 3 bases, J lost 5 bases, and 3 bases stayed unmatched. The CDR3 extends over 13 amino acids. In germline, CDR1 is SGHNT, CDR2 YYREEE (reference sequence). The chain's CDR3 is CASSSGTRETQYF. The CDR3, as DNA: TGTGCCAGCAGCTCCGGGACTAGGGAGACCCAGTACTTC.

The chain joins TRBV7-6 to TRBJ2-1, with D tentatively TRBD2 (6 bases). The germline CDR1 and CDR2 sequences are SGHVS and FNYEAQ. This CDR3 is built from 15 residues. The ends were cut back, 5 bases at V and 9 bases at J, with 20 bases in the middle. In nucleotides, the CDR3 is TGTGCCAGCAGCCCTCTGGAACTAGCTGGGGCTGAGCAGTTCTTC. Amino acid sequence: CASSPLELAGAEQFF.

In this sample, this clone turned up a few times. The chain combines TRBV13 with TRBJ2-7; D is unresolved. The V gene's germline CDR1 is PRHDT and CDR2 FYEKMQ (reference sequence). The length of the CDR3 is 16 residues. Trimming took 0 bases from V and 6 from J, leaving 18 bases between them. The CDR3, as DNA: TGTGCCAGCAGCTTAGGAGTCGGTCAGGACGACGGCGAGCAGTACTTC. The encoded protein is CASSLGVGQDDGEQYF.

The rearrangement uses TRBV30 and TRBJ1-2; 8 nucleotides match TRBD1. Germline V gene data show CDR1 as GTSNPN and CDR2 as SVGIG (reference sequence). The ends lost 2 bases at V and 4 bases at J; junction bases unmatched: 9. This CDR3 region has 15 residues. The chain's CDR3 is CAWSSGAGGAYGYTF. In DNA form, the CDR3 reads TGTGCCTGGAGTTCAGGAGCAGGGGGCGCCTATGGCTACACCTTC.